The count of the clone carrying this T cell receptor (beta chain) is one. Study processing details: Reference gene primer amplification yielded estimated nucleated cell counts. Data came from immunoSEQ multiplex PCR; TCRdb stores just in-frame clones and leaves some out. The D gene and trimming were derived from the DNA, and the V and J assignments and clone size from that table. Of about 260,000 clones listed, approximately 92% were seen once; the top ten hold roughly 2.7%. These data are taken from a study of blood T cell repertoires in COVID-19. As for the study in general: PBMCs, B-cell-depleted T cells, or T cells were the source of the cDNA or gDNA that made up the material.

The CDR3 is made up of 15 amino acids. CDR1 is SGHRS, CDR2 YFSETQ, per germline. Trimming cost V 0 bases and J 8 bases, with 15 bases left between them. The chain joins TRBV5-1 to TRBJ2-1, with D unclear. This clonotype was sampled from a person between 18 and 35 years old with COVID-19, enrolled during active disease. The material sequenced was peripheral blood. The CDR3 DNA follows: TGCGCCAGCAGCTTGGGTTCTCTAGTAGGCGATGAGCAGTTCTTC. Protein product: CASSLGSLVGDEQFF.